Given below is one TCR beta chain in context. CDR1 and CDR2 from the germline V gene are SNHLY and FYNNEI. The CDR3 contains 12 residues. Deletions cut 6 bases from V and 6 bases from J, with 12 bases between. This sample is part of a study of CD8 T cells in Susac syndrome. The RNA, about 0.45 to 1 ug, was put through reverse transcription using random hexamers. Amplification of TCR beta CDR3 used immunoSEQ multiplex PCR across 54 Vbeta and 13 Jbeta. Each CDR3 protein is one row after TCRdb ran MiXCR on the immunoSEQ multiplex PCR reads. The sample consists of more than 150,000 distinct CDR3 sequences, just under 95% of them appearing once. Healthy donors matched for age and sex were used as controls.

This TCR was recovered from a human donor in good health. The chain uses TRBV2 and TRBJ2-7, with D maybe TRBD1 (6 bases). Sample: CD4+ T cells from PBMCs. Written as DNA, the CDR3 is TGTGCCAGCAGCCCAGGGACAATCGAGCAGTACTTC. Protein: CASSPGTIEQYF. Looking up the rest from reference TRBV2 and TRBJ2-7 gives the full variable domain: EPEVTQTPSHQVTQMGQEVILRCVPISNHLYFYWYRQILGQKVEFLVSFYNNEISEKSEIFDDQFSVERPDGSNFTLKIRSTKLEDSAMYFCASSPGTIEQYFGPGTRLTVT.